Described below is a single T cell receptor beta chain sequence and its context. The data derive from a study of response to subunit inactivated influenza vaccine. Each CDR3 protein is one row after TCRdb ran MiXCR on the RT-PCR reads. The table has about 520,000 distinct CDR3 sequences, roughly 7.9% seen once. After removal of 10 bases from V and 3 bases from J, the junction contained 4 bases not matched to a gene. This CDR3 has 13 residues. The germline CDR1 and CDR2 sequences are ENHRY and SYGVKD. The sequencing used PBMCs from blood, collected less than 30 months after vaccination. V is TRBV10-3 and J is TRBJ2-1; 9 bases are shared with TRBD1. The source is a man aged 50-75 years who received an inactivated influenza vaccine. DNA of the CDR3: TGTGCCACTTCGGGACAGGGCTACAATGAGCAGTTCTTC. Protein product: CATSGQGYNEQFF.